This T cell receptor (beta chain) stems from a study of blood T cell repertoires in COVID-19. Study background: The analysed material was cDNA or gDNA that came from T cells, B-cell-depleted T cells, or PBMCs.

The CDR3 loop spans 14 amino acids. Germline assignment: CDR1 MNHNS and CDR2 SASEGT. V trimming: 6 bases; J trimming: 6 bases; junction bases outside the gene matches: 10. This clone was counted once. How the authors handled the data: Amplification with reference gene primers provided the estimates of nucleated cell counts. Sequenced by immunoSEQ multiplex PCR; TCRdb stores in-frame clones only, minus some. Clone size and V and J calls were adopted from that table, with D and trimming inferred from the DNA. Found here are about 440,000 clones, 80% to 90% of them singletons; the top ten hold more than 4%.

The rearrangement links TRBV6-1 to TRBJ2-7; TRBD1 agrees at 8 bases. This receptor was taken from a woman aged 25 to 45 with acute or convalescent COVID-19. The sequenced sample consisted of peripheral blood. The CDR3 DNA reads as TGTGCCAGCAGCTTGGACAGGGTCGCGATCGAGCAGTACTTC. It codes for CASSLDRVAIEQYF.